This is a list of T cell receptor beta chains from one sample in a study of blood T cell repertoires in COVID-19. Data came from immunoSEQ multiplex PCR; TCRdb stores just in-frame clones and leaves some out. Among about 200,000 clones listed, approximately 84% were seen once. What was sequenced was peripheral blood. These receptor sequences come from a woman between 70 and 85 years old with active or convalescent COVID-19. The CDR3 runs from the conserved cysteine through the conserved F or W. Size is omitted from some rows. Given values are once, few, many or a class for expanded clones.

j_gene: TRBJ2-1
abundance: -
v_gene: TRBV5-6
CDR3aa: CASSSNRQGQGRIYNEQFF

j_gene: TRBJ2-7
abundance: once
v_gene: TRBV28
CDR3aa: CASSLPGQGNYEQYF

j_gene: TRBJ2-1
abundance: -
v_gene: TRBV5-1
CDR3aa: CASSFGGTSEQFF

j_gene: TRBJ1-4
abundance: -
v_gene: TRBV5-5
CDR3aa: CASSPGQGSQNEKLFF

j_gene: TRBJ1-5
abundance: few
v_gene: TRBV2
CDR3aa: CASSEGGTGQPQHF

j_gene: TRBJ1-1
abundance: once
v_gene: TRBV9
CDR3aa: CASSERGGASAFF

j_gene: TRBJ2-2
abundance: -
v_gene: TRBV3-1/TRBV3-2
CDR3aa: CASSLTGGDTGELFF

j_gene: TRBJ1-3
abundance: -
v_gene: TRBV19
CDR3aa: CASIPDSSGNTIYF

j_gene: TRBJ1-2
abundance: -
v_gene: TRBV4-1
CDR3aa: CASSQEYGRQGPNNYGYTF

j_gene: TRBJ2-7
abundance: -
v_gene: TRBV5-1
CDR3aa: CASSQIAGGSYEQYF

j_gene: TRBJ2-2
abundance: -
v_gene: TRBV5-3
CDR3aa: CARSEYRAGELFF

j_gene: TRBJ1-1
abundance: -
v_gene: TRBV14
CDR3aa: CASSQETVNTEAFF

j_gene: TRBJ2-1
abundance: -
v_gene: TRBV9
CDR3aa: CASSVGAGYNEQFF

j_gene: TRBJ2-1
abundance: -
v_gene: TRBV28
CDR3aa: CASSFWAGGRNEQFF

j_gene: TRBJ2-7
abundance: -
v_gene: TRBV12-2
CDR3aa: CASRSRLAGGPGEQYF

j_gene: TRBJ2-3
abundance: -
v_gene: TRBV5-1
CDR3aa: CASSPGLHTQYF

j_gene: TRBJ2-2
abundance: -
v_gene: TRBV2
CDR3aa: CASSETGGNTGELFF

j_gene: TRBJ2-5
abundance: -
v_gene: TRBV4-1
CDR3aa: CASSQEFKRGAGRRETQYF

j_gene: TRBJ1-1
abundance: few
v_gene: TRBV5-6
CDR3aa: CASSLAGTGGTEAFF

j_gene: TRBJ2-1
abundance: -
v_gene: TRBV19
CDR3aa: CASSIARGKVNEQFF

j_gene: TRBJ1-3
abundance: -
v_gene: TRBV4-2
CDR3aa: CASSQDRTGKTPSSGNTIYF

j_gene: TRBJ2-1
abundance: -
v_gene: TRBV4-1
CDR3aa: CASSQTSGGPGEQFF

j_gene: TRBJ2-1
abundance: -
v_gene: TRBV28
CDR3aa: CASSLQGYNEQFF

j_gene: TRBJ2-2
abundance: -
v_gene: TRBV7-9
CDR3aa: CASSPRGGTNTGELFF

j_gene: TRBJ2-7
abundance: -
v_gene: TRBV12-3/TRBV12-4
CDR3aa: CASSRGGSEQYF

j_gene: TRBJ2-6
abundance: -
v_gene: TRBV28
CDR3aa: CASSLSFGQSSSGANVLTF

j_gene: TRBJ2-2
abundance: -
v_gene: TRBV9
CDR3aa: CASSVGGLNTGELFF

j_gene: TRBJ2-7
abundance: -
v_gene: TRBV11-2
CDR3aa: CASSPTSGRIYEQYF

j_gene: TRBJ2-1
abundance: -
v_gene: TRBV7-6
CDR3aa: CASSSRGFGEANEQFF

j_gene: TRBJ1-1
abundance: -
v_gene: TRBV29-1
CDR3aa: CSVTITGGNTEAFF

j_gene: TRBJ2-3
abundance: -
v_gene: TRBV11-2
CDR3aa: CASSHRGTSSYTDTQYF

j_gene: TRBJ2-1
abundance: -
v_gene: TRBV7-9
CDR3aa: CASSPNPGTGRNEQFF

j_gene: TRBJ2-1
abundance: -
v_gene: TRBV11-3
CDR3aa: CASSLVLAGGDNEQFF

j_gene: TRBJ1-1
abundance: -
v_gene: TRBV4-1
CDR3aa: CASSQGPGSNTEAFF

j_gene: TRBJ1-2
abundance: few
v_gene: TRBV4-1
CDR3aa: CASSLLQPTGTGHYGYTF

j_gene: TRBJ2-3
abundance: -
v_gene: TRBV18
CDR3aa: CASRDILPTDTQYF

j_gene: TRBJ2-3
abundance: -
v_gene: TRBV21-1
CDR3aa: CASSKGRRGRESGTDTQYF

j_gene: TRBJ2-5
abundance: -
v_gene: TRBV11-1
CDR3aa: CASTRTRGQETQYF

j_gene: TRBJ1-1
abundance: -
v_gene: TRBV2
CDR3aa: CASRLEGREAFF

j_gene: TRBJ1-1
abundance: -
v_gene: TRBV5-1
CDR3aa: CASSPGRGPRTAATEAFF

j_gene: TRBJ2-3
abundance: few
v_gene: TRBV30
CDR3aa: CAWSVHRDPDTQYF

j_gene: TRBJ1-1
abundance: -
v_gene: TRBV18
CDR3aa: CASSPQTGNTEAFF

j_gene: TRBJ1-1
abundance: -
v_gene: TRBV11-2
CDR3aa: CASSLTANTEAFF

j_gene: TRBJ2-5
abundance: -
v_gene: TRBV12-3/TRBV12-4
CDR3aa: CASSLSWETQYF

j_gene: TRBJ2-2
abundance: -
v_gene: TRBV30
CDR3aa: CAWLYTGELFF

j_gene: TRBJ1-4
abundance: -
v_gene: TRBV29-1
CDR3aa: CSAPGQTNEKLFF

j_gene: TRBJ2-7
abundance: -
v_gene: TRBV29-1
CDR3aa: CSVESFGSTYEQYF

j_gene: TRBJ2-1
abundance: -
v_gene: TRBV3-1/TRBV3-2
CDR3aa: CASSPPGYNEQFF

j_gene: TRBJ2-7
abundance: -
v_gene: TRBV27
CDR3aa: CASSFGSGEQYF

j_gene: TRBJ2-3
abundance: -
v_gene: TRBV5-1
CDR3aa: CASSPGLAERLRYF

j_gene: TRBJ2-1
abundance: medium-sized
v_gene: TRBV3-1/TRBV3-2
CDR3aa: CASSPASGRASYYNEQFF

j_gene: TRBJ1-6
abundance: few
v_gene: TRBV4-1
CDR3aa: CASSQLDRVGNYSYNSPLHF

j_gene: TRBJ2-1
abundance: -
v_gene: TRBV27
CDR3aa: CASSSGQGSAYNEQFF

j_gene: TRBJ1-2
abundance: -
v_gene: TRBV29-1
CDR3aa: CSVPDGYTF

j_gene: TRBJ1-2
abundance: few
v_gene: TRBV28
CDR3aa: CASAGGLDGYTF

j_gene: TRBJ2-7
abundance: -
v_gene: TRBV5-5
CDR3aa: CASSLGLPGSYYEQYF

j_gene: TRBJ1-1
abundance: -
v_gene: TRBV30
CDR3aa: CAWSVRRGRTEAFF

j_gene: TRBJ1-6
abundance: -
v_gene: TRBV6-5
CDR3aa: CASSYEPPRTNSPLHF